The rows below give T cell receptor beta chains drawn from one sample of a study of T cells in Graves' hyperthyroidism and ophthalmopathy. TCRdb reanalysed the multiplex PCR reads using MiXCR and keeps one entry per CDR3 protein. The table includes 480,000 or so distinct CDR3 sequences, approximately 48% detected once. The sequencing input was peripheral blood or thyroid tissue (not recorded which). Receptors originate from an adult woman with Graves' disease, either hyperthyroidism or ophthalmopathy (not recorded which). CDR3s leave out the opening cysteine and the closing phenylalanine or tryptophan. A row's size may be missing; if present it is once, few, many or a size class.

clone size,J gene,V gene,CDR3 protein
NA,TRBJ1-1,TRBV7-3,ASSLTAGENEAF
NA,TRBJ1-1,TRBV12-3/TRBV12-4,ASSPLLMNTEAF
once,TRBJ1-2,TRBV10-2,ASSTAGLGGGYT
few,TRBJ2-3,TRBV24-1,ATSDQAGGGTDTQY
many,TRBJ2-2,TRBV19,ASRVAAGNTGELF
many,TRBJ1-2,TRBV12-3/TRBV12-4,ASTQWGTGSGYT
few,TRBJ1-1,TRBV3-1,ASSQIDTEAF
NA,TRBJ2-6,TRBV20-1,SAREGAGANVLT
NA,TRBJ1-5,TRBV4-1,ASSQDGDLVQPQH
NA,TRBJ1-3,TRBV15,ATSGGSGNTIY
many,TRBJ2-5,TRBV11-2,ASSRGGLQETQY
NA,TRBJ1-2,TRBV7-3,ASSLKQGASKGYT
NA,TRBJ2-7,TRBV5-1,ASSLVGQYHEQY
NA,TRBJ1-1,TRBV7-8,ASSWGEGSTEAF
NA,TRBJ2-7,TRBV11-1,ASGRNSGSSYEQY
NA,TRBJ1-1,TRBV7-9,ASSAPRSRNTEAF
NA,TRBJ1-1,TRBV10-2,ASSEISGTEAF
many,TRBJ1-1,TRBV9,ASSPHVGSTEAF
NA,TRBJ2-2,TRBV7-2,ASRLAGGITGELF
NA,TRBJ2-5,TRBV7-2,ASSLVGTSGIGETQY
many,TRBJ2-6,TRBV6-5,ASSRGAGANVLT
many,TRBJ1-2,TRBV19,ASTYPSRDPKAHGYT
NA,TRBJ2-2,TRBV7-9,ASSLAGAHPGELF
NA,TRBJ1-2,TRBV7-9,ASSLSKEYT
once,TRBJ1-4,TRBV15,ATSREPMMAGADEKLF
NA,TRBJ1-5,TRBV4-1,ASSPIRGVPRH
NA,TRBJ1-1,TRBV11-1,ASSLNELRQGRTEAF
NA,TRBJ1-1,TRBV25-1,ASSPLGRNTEAF
many,TRBJ2-7,TRBV2,ASSVLKKDRQY
NA,TRBJ2-7,TRBV29-1,SVVERGTVYEQY
once,TRBJ2-2,TRBV9,ASSVTQIGTGELF
many,TRBJ2-6,TRBV7-9,ASSLVWDGANVLT
NA,TRBJ2-5,TRBV10-3,AISEATGKGTQY
many,TRBJ1-3,TRBV9,ASSPSISGNTIY
many,TRBJ1-1,TRBV7-6,ASSLAGDGTEAF
NA,TRBJ1-5,TRBV7-2,ASSEGGLAAYEH
many,TRBJ1-6,TRBV9,ASSVTTGDSPLH
NA,TRBJ1-1,TRBV2,ASRPRQNTEAF
many,TRBJ1-2,TRBV19,ASSIVPWDRVYGYT
NA,TRBJ1-6,TRBV20-1,SARTTNSPLH
NA,TRBJ1-4,TRBV7-2,ASSLAIATNEKLF
NA,TRBJ2-7,TRBV28,ASSRWDREVAEQY
NA,TRBJ1-2,TRBV9,ASSVAGQGSGNT
NA,TRBJ1-2,TRBV12-3/TRBV12-4,ASSPAGQKAYGYT